The clone carrying this TCR beta chain was seen many times. What it recognizes is unknown. Germline CDR1 SGHTA, CDR2 FQGTGA. Trimming removed 5 bases at V and 2 bases at J, with 14 bases between. This CDR3 has 15 amino acids. During its preparation, the TCRbeta library received unique molecular identifiers. TCRdb passed the PCR reads through MiXCR, listing each CDR3 protein once. In the table there are a few hundred thousand distinct CDR3 sequences, over 10% of which are singletons. This specimen belongs to a study of T-cell reconstitution after alpha-beta-depleted transplantation in children. Study-level results: After one year, T-cell counts and TCRbeta diversity mostly came from new T cells. Several hundred expanded graft clones reportedly gave rise to the alpha-beta T cells present about two months after transplant. In some patients, recipient T cells and intrathymic progenitors surviving conditioning explained high day-60 diversity.

The specimen comprised PBMCs, mostly from graft donor cells, sampled 360 days after TCRalphabeta/CD19-depleted stem cell transplant. This TCR came from a male patient between 10 and 17 years old who had a stem cell transplant for acute myeloid leukemia, so the T cells may come from the graft donor. The chain uses TRBV7-3 and TRBJ2-3; D remains unclear. CDR3 in amino acids: CASSPTPINTDTQYF. CDR3 in DNA: TGTGCCAGCAGCCCGACCCCTATCAACACAGATACGCAGTATTTT.